These 24 T cell receptor beta chains share one sample of origin, sequenced in a study of Ad26.COV2.S vaccination and SARS-CoV-2 variants. Treatment meaning: 15 to 20 received Ad26.COV2.S at low or high dose, single or two shots; about 5 received placebo; per-sample allocation not given. All samples were drawn on day 63, counting from the first vaccine or placebo injection. The protocol was immunoSEQ multiplex PCR, while the TCRdb copy is restricted to in-frame clones and leaves out a portion. Of roughly 500,000 clones listed, roughly 87% are singletons. The sample in question was peripheral blood, obtained in a trial of Ad26.COV2.S vaccine versus placebo. The source of these receptors is a person aged 18-65 years who received the Ad26.COV2.S COVID-19 vaccine or a placebo.

V usage is TRBV28 and J usage is TRBJ1-5, with TRBD1 matching 8 bases. CDR1 and CDR2 (germline): MDHEN, SYDVKM. V shed 6 bases and J 3 bases; nucleotides not matched to a gene: 10. The CDR3 is 16 amino acids. Here the CDR3 DNA reads TGTGCCAGCAGCAGGGCCGGGACAGGAAACAATCAGCCCCAGCATTTT. Its translation is CASSRAGTGNNQPQHF.

This chain links TRBV19 with TRBJ2-3; D call uncertain. The CDR3 runs to 13 residues. V shed 4 bases and J shed 3 bases, with 8 bases lying between them. Germline CDR1 LNHDA, CDR2 SQIVND (reference sequence). The CDR3: CASSRGVTDTQYF. The CDR3 DNA sequence: TGTGCCAGTAGTAGGGGTGTAACAGATACGCAGTATTTT.

The rearrangement joins TRBV7-9 to TRBJ1-5; the match to TRBD1 covers 7 bases. In germline, CDR1 is SEHNR, CDR2 FQNEAQ (reference sequence). The junction had 3 bases not matched to a gene; V was cut back by 2 bases and J by 5 bases. The CDR3 is 14 amino acids. CDR3 protein: CASSLSGGHQPQHF. The CDR3 nucleotides read TGTGCCAGCAGCTTATCAGGGGGGCATCAGCCCCAGCATTTT.

This chain links TRBV6-5 with TRBJ2-7; D is uncertain. The CDR3 has 15 residues. The V end was cut by 5 bases, the J end by 3 bases, with 17 bases between. The V gene's germline CDR1 is MNHEY and CDR2 SVGAGI. CDR3 sequence: CASSLRSNGFYEQYF. CDR3 bases: TGTGCCAGCAGTCTCCGAAGCAACGGGTTCTACGAGCAGTACTTC.

The chain is built from TRBV19 and TRBJ1-3; D possibly corresponds to TRBD1 (5 bases). Trimming removed 8 bases at V and 0 bases at J, with 26 bases between. In germline, CDR1 is LNHDA, CDR2 SQIVND (reference sequence). The CDR3 contains 19 residues. CDR3 region: CASRPGDAFSTFSGNTIYF. Written as DNA, the CDR3 is TGTGCCAGTCGACCGGGGGACGCTTTCTCTACTTTCTCTGGAAACACCATATATTTT.

V gene TRBV7-9 combines with J gene TRBJ1-5; 8 bases align to TRBD1. J was trimmed by 3 bases and V by 5 bases; bases with no gene match: 9. The germline CDR1 and CDR2 sequences are SEHNR and FQNEAQ (reference sequence). The CDR3 consists of 16 residues. The CDR3 reads CASSTWTGTFNQPQHF. The DNA for the CDR3 is TGTGCCAGCAGCACCTGGACAGGGACCTTCAATCAGCCCCAGCATTTT.

The chain couples TRBV4-3 to TRBJ1-5; D call uncertain. The CDR3 is 15 residues long. The V end was cut by 0 bases, the J end by 0 bases, with 6 bases between. Germline CDR1 and CDR2: LGHNA and YSLEER. The CDR3, as DNA: TGCGCCAGCAGCCAAGAAATCAATAGCAATCAGCCCCAGCATTTT. Translation gives CASSQEINSNQPQHF.

The chain couples TRBV6-4 to TRBJ1-6; 7 bases match TRBD1. The CDR3 length is 13 residues. V shed 3 bases and J 11 bases; nucleotides not matched to a gene: 4. The germline CDR1 and CDR2 sequences are MRHNA and SNTAGT. The chain's CDR3 is CASSEGGATPLHF. For the CDR3, the DNA is TGTGCCAGCAGTGAAGGGGGCGCGACACCCCTCCACTTT.

The V gene is TRBV19, the J gene TRBJ1-1; D uncertain. Germline assignment: CDR1 LNHDA and CDR2 SQIVND (reference sequence). This CDR3 is 14 amino acids long. V lost 7 bases and J lost 7, with 19 bases in between. The CDR3 loop is CASTRRWAMGEAFF. DNA for the CDR3: TGTGCCAGTACCCGGAGGTGGGCGATGGGTGAAGCTTTCTTT.

This clone was observed many times. The chain links TRBV12-5 to TRBJ2-5; D is perhaps TRBD2 (6 bases). CDR1 LGHNT and CDR2 FRNRAP come from the germline V gene. The length of the CDR3 is 13 residues. Trimming shortened V by 6 bases and J by 5 bases, and 13 bases separated the two germline ends. CDR3 nucleotides: TGTGCTAGTGGCCGTGGGAGGAGGGAGACCCAGTACTTC. This gives the protein CASGRGRRETQYF.

The V call is TRBV27, the J call TRBJ2-7; D is possibly TRBD2 (6 bases). The CDR3 spans 14 residues. Germline loops: CDR1 MNHEY, CDR2 SMNVEV (reference sequence). Trimming left V 4 bases short and J 2 bases short, with 12 bases between. CDR3 in DNA: TGTGCCAGCAGTTCTGTAGCGGTCCCCTACGAGCAGTACTTC. Residues: CASSSVAVPYEQYF.

Concerning this clone itself: Other DNA sequences from this sample encode an identical CDR3 as well. The CDR3 region has the DNA TGTGCCAGCAGCTTGGATCGAGGGACAGATACGCAGTATTTT. Its protein product is CASSLDRGTDTQYF. The V call is TRBV5-8, the J call TRBJ2-3, with D possibly being TRBD2 (5 bases). The V end lost 0 bases, the J end lost 3 bases, and 8 bases lay between the germline ends. This CDR3 comprises 14 residues. CDR1 and CDR2 (germline): SGHTS, YDEGEE.

The rearrangement uses TRBV5-5 and TRBJ2-7; a possible D gene is TRBD1 (7 bases). Germline loops: CDR1 SGHKS, CDR2 YYEKEE (reference sequence). CDR3 length: 15 amino acids. V lost 4 bases and J 9 bases, leaving 23 bases between the germline ends. CDR3 in amino acids: CASSPEPRVQGGQYF. The CDR3 DNA is TGTGCCAGCAGCCCAGAACCCCGAGTCCAGGGGGGGCAGTACTTC.

The chain recombines TRBV24-1 with TRBJ2-7; TRBD1 might be the D (6 bases). V was cut by 4 bases and J by 2 bases, with 8 bases left in between. The CDR3 runs to 13 residues. CDR1 is KGHDR and CDR2 is SFDVKD in the germline V gene. The CDR3 loop is CATSEQGTYEQYF. The CDR3, as DNA: TGTGCCACCAGTGAGCAGGGGACCTACGAGCAGTACTTC.

The genes are TRBV7-2 and TRBJ1-6; D possibly corresponds to TRBD1 (6 bases). This CDR3 contains 14 residues. The germline V gene encodes CDR1 SGHTA and CDR2 FQGNSA. Between the trimmed V and J ends, which lost 5 bases and 7 bases, there was a span of 12 bases. The CDR3 sequence is CASSLLGANSPLHF. CDR3 sequence (DNA): TGTGCCAGCAGCCTCCTGGGGGCAAATTCACCCCTCCACTTT.

This chain joins TRBV11-3 and TRBJ2-1; tentative D call: TRBD2 (7 bases). The V gene lost 3 bases and the J gene lost 0 bases, with 12 bases spanning the gap. CDR1 and CDR2 (germline): SGHNT, YENEEA. The CDR3 covers 16 residues. The CDR3 bases are TGTGCCAGCAGCTTTGGGGGCGGGGGCTCCTACAATGAGCAGTTCTTC. It codes for CASSFGGGGSYNEQFF.

The genes are TRBV27 and TRBJ2-5; 8 bases are a match to TRBD2. The CDR3 has 13 residues. Germline assignment: CDR1 MNHEY and CDR2 SMNVEV (reference sequence). J lost 7 bases, V lost 7 bases, and 8 bases had no gene match. The CDR3 DNA follows: TGTGCCAGCAAGAAGCGGGAGTTGGGGACCCAGTACTTC. Its protein product is CASKKRELGTQYF.

This chain connects TRBV6-5 to TRBJ2-1, with D possibly being TRBD1 or TRBD2 (5 bases each). Germline-derived CDR1 and CDR2 are MNHEY and SVGAGI. The CDR3 is made up of 14 amino acids. V shed 7 bases and J shed 2 bases, with 12 bases lying between them. CDR3 residues: CASTRDGAYNEQFF. The DNA of the CDR3 is TGTGCCAGCACCCGGGACGGAGCCTACAATGAGCAGTTCTTC.

The chain combines TRBV12-5 with TRBJ2-2; 8 bases are shared with TRBD1. The V segment lost 7 bases and the J segment 6 bases; nucleotides outside the gene matches: 4. The CDR3 sequence is 13 residues long. Germline values: CDR1 LGHNT, CDR2 FRNRAP. CDR3 nucleotide sequence: TGTGCTAGTGCCCAGGGGGCATCCGGGGAGCTGTTTTTT. This translates into CASAQGASGELFF.

This chain uses TRBV21-1 with TRBJ2-2; the table calls TRBD1, which could not be checked here. TRBV21-1 is classified as a pseudogene. The CDR3 extends over 16 amino acids. CDR3 nucleotides: TGTGCCAGCAGCAAAAGACAGGCAGCCAACACCGGGGAGCTGTTTTTT. Protein sequence: CASSKRQAANTGELFF.

The CDR3 is CASSQWQAPLGYGYTF. In DNA form, the CDR3 reads TGCGCCAGCAGCCAATGGCAGGCACCCCTAGGCTATGGCTACACCTTC. The chain has TRBV4-1 and TRBJ1-2; unclear D gene. The germline gives CDR1 MGHRA, CDR2 YSYEKL. The CDR3 is made up of 16 amino acids. Deletions cut 2 bases from V and 4 bases from J, with 17 bases between.

This sequence joins TRBV5-5 and TRBJ2-7, with 7 bases aligning to TRBD1. The length of the CDR3 is 13 residues. Germline assignment: CDR1 SGHKS and CDR2 YYEKEE (reference sequence). V lost 4 bases and J lost 7; bases outside the gene matches: 8. CDR3: CASSAENRGEQYF. DNA of the CDR3: TGTGCCAGCAGCGCCGAAAACAGGGGTGAGCAGTACTTC.

The V and J genes are TRBV12-2 and TRBJ2-4; the tabulated D call, TRBD2, remains unverified against the DNA. TRBV12-2 is a listed pseudogene. This CDR3 has 18 amino acids. CDR3 residues: CASRLIGRWDRAKNIQYF. CDR3 coding DNA: TGTGCAAGTCGCTTGATCGGGAGGTGGGATAGGGCCAAAAACATTCAGTACTTC.

Points on this clone: A far larger clone is just one base off, so this is likely a read error. The chain recombines TRBV2 with TRBJ1-5; D not certain. The CDR3 is 13 residues long. Germline V CDR1 and CDR2: SNHLY, FYNNEI. Trimming took 6 bases from V and 0 from J, leaving 6 bases between them. Here the CDR3 reads CASRLNSNQPQHF. The DNA for the CDR3 is TGTGCCAGCAGGTTGAATAGCAATCAGCCCCAGCATTTT.